A selection of T cell receptor beta chains follows, all from one sample in a study of Ad26.COV2.S vaccination and SARS-CoV-2 variants. Measured with immunoSEQ multiplex PCR; TCRdb has only the in-frame clones, and not every one. In the table there are approximately 410,000 clones, around 92% of which are singletons. The sample here was peripheral blood, taken in a trial of Ad26.COV2.S vaccine versus placebo. The receptors were sampled from a person between 18 and 59 years old who received the Ad26.COV2.S COVID-19 vaccine or a placebo. CDR3s include the opening cysteine and the closing phenylalanine or tryptophan. D genes are given only for firm matches.

V gene	D gene	J gene	CDR3 DNA	CDR3 protein
TRBV28	TRBD1	TRBJ2-2	TGTGCCAGCAGCCATAGGACAGGGGTTGCCGGGGAGCTGTTTTTT	CASSHRTGVAGELFF
TRBV19	TRBD1	TRBJ1-5	TGTGCCAGTAGACACGACAGGGCGACGGGCAATCAGCCCCAGCATTTT	CASRHDRATGNQPQHF
TRBV5-1	-	TRBJ1-1	TGCGCCAGCAGCCGATTGAGGGGAGGGGACACTGAAGCTTTCTTT	CASSRLRGGDTEAFF
TRBV11-2	-	TRBJ2-1	TGTGCCAGCAGCTTAGCCTCAGGTCGGGGCAATGAGCAGTTCTTC	CASSLASGRGNEQFF
TRBV11-2	TRBD1	TRBJ1-5	TGTGCCAGCAGCTTAGGGACAGGGGCACATCATTCGCCCCAGCATTTT	CASSLGTGAHHSPQHF
TRBV7-2	-	TRBJ2-1	TGTGCCAGCAGCAGAGACGGGACCACAAATGAGCAGTTCTTC	CASSRDGTTNEQFF
TRBV2	-	TRBJ1-2	TGTGCCAACATCCGCGGAGAGGGCCTTAACTATGGCTACACCTTC	CANIRGEGLNYGYTF
TRBV6-1	-	TRBJ2-1	TGTGCCAGCAGTGATGGGGTGCTTGAGCAGTTCTTC	CASSDGVLEQFF
TRBV2	-	TRBJ1-6	TGTGCCAGCAGTGATCGGACATTCAAAAGCCCCAATTCACCCCTCCACTTT	CASSDRTFKSPNSPLHF
TRBV5-1	TRBD1	TRBJ2-3	TGCGCCAGCAGCCCGGGACAGGGCGACACAGATACGCAGTATTTT	CASSPGQGDTDTQYF
TRBV4-3	-	TRBJ2-7	TGCGCCAGCAGCCAAGAACTTGGGCAGGCCCCTTACGAGCAGTACTTC	CASSQELGQAPYEQYF
TRBV29-1	TRBD1	TRBJ2-5	TGCAGCGGGATACAGGGGTGGCAAGAGACCCAGTACTTC	CSGIQGWQETQYF
TRBV7-9	TRBD1	TRBJ1-2	TGTGCCAGCAGCTTGGACAGGGAGCTCCATGGCTACACCTTC	CASSLDRELHGYTF
TRBV7-2	-	TRBJ1-4	TGTGCCAGCAGCTTAGGGGGGGCTAACAATGAAAAACTGTTTTTT	CASSLGGANNEKLFF
TRBV12-5	-	TRBJ2-1	TGTGCTAGTGGTTTCCCCCCCGGGGGAGGAACCTACAATGAGCAGTTCTTC	CASGFPPGGGTYNEQFF
TRBV6-4	-	TRBJ2-3	TGTGCCAGCAGTGAAGGGCAGGTCCCATCCGCGACGCAGTATTTT	CASSEGQVPSATQYF
TRBV18	-	TRBJ2-1	TGTGCCAGCTCACCAAGGCGTGATAATGAGCAGTTCTTC	CASSPRRDNEQFF
TRBV28	TRBD2	TRBJ2-2	TGTGCCAGCAGTTTAGCCTCCGCGGGGGTCAACGGGGAGCTGTTTTTT	CASSLASAGVNGELFF
TRBV20-1	-	TRBJ1-3	TGCAGCGGGCAATCTGGAAACACCATATATTTT	CSGQSGNTIYF
TRBV4-1	-	TRBJ2-3	TGCGCCAGCAGCCTATCCCCCGGGTCAGATACGCAGTATTTT	CASSLSPGSDTQYF
TRBV7-9	-	TRBJ1-2	TGTGCCAGCAGCTTAGTGGGCGACTATGGCTACACCTTC	CASSLVGDYGYTF
TRBV28	TRBD2	TRBJ2-1	TGTGCCAGCAGTTTATTCGTTTGGCGGGGGGGCCGAGATGAGCAGTTCTTC	CASSLFVWRGGRDEQFF
TRBV19	TRBD2	TRBJ2-7	TGTGCCAGTAGCCGCACCCCCGTTAGCGGGGGCTTCTCCTACGAGCAGTACTTC	CASSRTPVSGGFSYEQYF
TRBV5-4	-	TRBJ1-2	TGTGCCAGCAGCTTGTTTGGCAGTACTAGGGTAGTAGGCTACACCTTC	CASSLFGSTRVVGYTF
TRBV5-1	TRBD2	TRBJ2-3	TGCGCCAGCAGCTTGGGTGCTAGCGGGGGCCCCACAGATACGCAGTATTTT	CASSLGASGGPTDTQYF
TRBV28	TRBD1	TRBJ2-7	TGTGCCAGCAGTAAGGGACAGGCAACCTACGAGCAGTACTTC	CASSKGQATYEQYF
TRBV11-2	-	TRBJ2-5	TGCGCCAGCAGCTTAGGAGCCGGGAAGGAGACCCAGTACTTC	CASSLGAGKETQYF
TRBV20-1	-	TRBJ1-6	TGCAGTGCTAGTGTCCCAGGCCCAAGAGATTCACCCCTCCACTTT	CSASVPGPRDSPLHF
TRBV6-6	-	TRBJ2-1	TGTGCCAGCACCCATATGGGAGGTGATGAGCAGTTCTTC	CASTHMGGDEQFF
TRBV5-1	-	TRBJ2-7	TGCGCCAGCAGCACCGGGACCATCGCGGGGGAGCAGTACTTC	CASSTGTIAGEQYF
TRBV18	TRBD2	TRBJ2-5	TGTGCCAGCTCAGCACCGGGACTAGCGGGGGGGAGCTTCTCTCGGGAGACCCAGTACTTC	CASSAPGLAGGSFSRETQYF
TRBV5-1	TRBD2	TRBJ2-5	TGCGCCAGCAGTTCGGGACTAGCGGGCCAAGAGACCCAGTACTTC	CASSSGLAGQETQYF
TRBV19	TRBD1	TRBJ1-1	TGTGCCAGCCTCTACAGGGGAATGAACACTGAAGCTTTCTTT	CASLYRGMNTEAFF
TRBV5-1	-	TRBJ2-2	TGCGCCAGCAGCTTGGAAGGGGGGTACACCGGGGAGCTGTTTTTT	CASSLEGGYTGELFF
TRBV6-5	TRBD1	TRBJ2-7	TGTGCCAGCAGTTTTCCCGGGACAGGGTCCTACGAGCAGTACTTC	CASSFPGTGSYEQYF
TRBV28	TRBD1	TRBJ2-5	TGTGCCAGCAACCAATACACAGGGGGGCAAGAGACCCAGTACTTC	CASNQYTGGQETQYF
TRBV15	-	TRBJ1-2	TGTGCCACCAGCGGACAAGTGGTCGGGTTGTATGGCTACACCTTC	CATSGQVVGLYGYTF
TRBV6-2/TRBV6-3	TRBD1	TRBJ2-7	TGTGCCAGCAGTGCCAAAACAGGGGTTGCCTACGAGCAGTACTTC	CASSAKTGVAYEQYF
TRBV7-9	TRBD1	TRBJ2-5	TGTGCCAGCAGCTTAGTAACCGGACAGGAGCAAGAGACCCAGTACTTC	CASSLVTGQEQETQYF
TRBV6-5	TRBD1	TRBJ1-2	TGTGCCAGCACCCAAACCGGGACAGGGTACTATGGCTACACCTTC	CASTQTGTGYYGYTF
TRBV19	-	TRBJ2-1	TGTGCCAGTACCCCGGGACCTAGTTACAATGAGCAGTTCTTC	CASTPGPSYNEQFF
TRBV5-1	-	TRBJ1-6	TGCGCCAGCAGGCTCGGGGGTTACTCCTATAATTCACCCCTCCACTTT	CASRLGGYSYNSPLHF
TRBV29-1	-	TRBJ1-2	TGCAGCGTTGAAGGTATGGACTATGGCTACACCTTC	CSVEGMDYGYTF
TRBV7-2	TRBD2	TRBJ2-7	TGTGCCAGCAGTTCCGAGCGGGGGGGCTCCTACGAGCAGTACTTC	CASSSERGGSYEQYF
TRBV5-8	-	TRBJ1-1	TGTGCCAGCAGCTTGGAGGGAAGGACTGAAGCTTTCTTT	CASSLEGRTEAFF
TRBV2	-	TRBJ2-7	TGTGCCAGCAGTGAACTCAGGCCCGAGTACGAGCAGTACTTC	CASSELRPEYEQYF